The 21 T cell receptor beta chains below were found in one sample sequenced in a study of human T cells and chemical hapten exposure. Using its own MiXCR run on the RACE reads, TCRdb lists one record per CDR3 protein. Of 300,000 to 450,000 distinct CDR3 sequences in the sample, about 5.4% are singletons; the top ten hold under 9.5%. Time point in this sample: pre-sensitization, week 0. As to treatment: therapeutic diphenylcyclopropenone sensitization with weekly scalp DPC. Sequencing used whole blood, obtained in connection with sensitization to the hapten diphenylcyclopropenone (DPC). These receptors originate from a woman between 18 and 29 years old with alopecia areata. Some clones in this sample may be carry-over from other donors' samples.

A few counts support this clonotype. This chain uses TRBV3-1 with TRBJ1-4; a weak D match, TRBD1 (5 bases). The CDR3 is 16 amino acids. Germline loops: CDR1 LGHDT, CDR2 YNNKEL (reference sequence). V was clipped by 1 base and J by 7 bases, with 16 bases between them. The CDR3 DNA reads as TGTGCCAGCAGCCAAGGAGGATACAGGCTACCTGAAAAACTGTTTTTT. Its protein is CASSQGGYRLPEKLFF. Full variable domain (outside the CDR3, taken from reference TRBV3-1 and TRBJ1-4): DTAVSQTPKYLVTQMGNDKSIKCEQNLGHDTMYWYKQDSKKFLKIMFSYNNKELIINETVPNRFSPKSPDKAHLNLHINSLELGDSAVYFCASSQGGYRLPEKLFFGSGTQLSVL.

This clonotype has a handful of counts. This chain links TRBV24-1 with TRBJ1-2; D remains ambiguous. The CDR3 spans 15 residues. V was clipped by 0 bases and J by 0 bases, with 7 bases between them. The germline gives CDR1 KGHDR, CDR2 SFDVKD. The CDR3 region has the DNA TGTGCCACCAGTGATTTGAGGGATACTAACTATGGCTACACCTTC. Its protein is CATSDLRDTNYGYTF.

V is TRBV7-2 and J is TRBJ1-6, with a tentative D call TRBD1 (6 bases). The germline V gene has CDR1 SGHTA and CDR2 FQGNSA. Trimming stripped 3 bases from V and 9 bases from J, with 12 bases between. This CDR3 is 14 amino acids long. DNA of the CDR3: TGTGCCAGCAGCTTGCGGGGGGCCGGTTCACCCCTCCACTTT. Its translation is CASSLRGAGSPLHF.

The rearrangement joins TRBV7-9 to TRBJ2-5, with D uncertain. The CDR3 is made up of 12 amino acids. The V gene's germline CDR1 is SEHNR and CDR2 FQNEAQ (reference sequence). V gave up 3 bases and J gave up 11 bases, with 13 bases separating them. The CDR3 bases are TGTGCCAGCAGCTTGTATAAGGGTACTCAGTACTTC. Amino acid sequence: CASSLYKGTQYF.

This clonotype was observed a few times. The rearrangement links TRBV3-1 to TRBJ1-4; D gene ambiguous. Germline V gives CDR1 LGHDT, CDR2 YNNKEL (reference sequence). V was cut by 0 bases and J by 8 bases, with 13 bases left in between. This CDR3 is 15 amino acids long. The CDR3: CASSQEAGLGEKLFF. The CDR3, as DNA: TGTGCCAGCAGCCAAGAGGCCGGCCTGGGAGAAAAACTGTTTTTT. Combining the CDR3 with reference TRBV3-1 and TRBJ1-4 gives the whole variable domain DTAVSQTPKYLVTQMGNDKSIKCEQNLGHDTMYWYKQDSKKFLKIMFSYNNKELIINETVPNRFSPKSPDKAHLNLHINSLELGDSAVYFCASSQEAGLGEKLFFGSGTQLSVL.

This clonotype was counted a few times. The chain combines TRBV6-2 or TRBV6-3 with TRBJ1-5; D unclear. The V and J ends lost 0 bases and 2 bases respectively, with 20 bases between them. Germline CDR1 reads MNHEY; CDR2 reads SVGEGT. CDR3 length: 19 residues. This CDR3 is CASSYSLGLAGFGNQPQHF. Here the CDR3 DNA reads TGTGCCAGCAGTTACTCGTTAGGGCTCGCCGGTTTTGGCAATCAGCCCCAGCATTTT.

This clonotype was observed a handful of times. The chain recombines TRBV4-3 with TRBJ2-4, with D perhaps matching TRBD1 (5 bases). The CDR3 consists of 16 residues. V was pared by 0 bases and J by 3 bases, with 12 bases between. Germline CDR1 is LGHNA and CDR2 is YSLEER. The CDR3 region is CASSQDIGQGKNIQYF. CDR3 sequence (DNA): TGCGCCAGCAGCCAAGATATAGGGCAGGGCAAAAACATTCAGTACTTC.

In its sample, this clonotype was seen a few times. The rearrangement links TRBV2 to TRBJ2-3; 8 nucleotides line up with TRBD2. Germline values: CDR1 SNHLY, CDR2 FYNNEI. V was pared by 7 bases and J by 3 bases, with 12 bases of the junction left unmatched. The CDR3 runs 16 residues. CDR3 nucleotide sequence: TGTGCCAGCACTCTAAGCCGCAGCGGGGGTACAGATACGCAGTATTTT. This gives the protein CASTLSRSGGTDTQYF.

The sample holds many counts of this clonotype. J is TRBJ1-2 and V is TRBV20-1; a weak D match, TRBD1 (6 bases). CDR3 length: 13 amino acids. Germline V gene sequence: CDR1 DFQATT, CDR2 SNEGSKA (reference sequence). Trimming took 5 bases from V and 4 from J, leaving 14 bases between them. The CDR3 DNA is TGCAGTGCTGGGACCACAGGGACCTATGGCTACACCTTC. It specifies CSAGTTGTYGYTF.

The V and J genes are TRBV13 and TRBJ2-1; the D gene could be TRBD1 or TRBD2 (6 bases each). This CDR3 has 14 residues. Germline V gene data show CDR1 as PRHDT and CDR2 as FYEKMQ (reference sequence). V was cut by 6 bases and J by 5 bases, with 14 bases left in between. The CDR3 DNA reads TGTGCCAGCAGTCCGAGGGGGGCCGACAATGAGCAGTTCTTC. Translation gives CASSPRGADNEQFF.

This clonotype was recorded at least ten times. The chain combines TRBV7-9 with TRBJ1-2; 8 nucleotides match TRBD1. The length of the CDR3 is 13 residues. The trim removed 5 bases at V and 6 bases at J, leaving 5 bases unmatched. Germline loops: CDR1 SEHNR, CDR2 FQNEAQ (reference sequence). CDR3 sequence (DNA): TGTGCCAGCAGCCGAGACAGGGGCCATGGCTACACCTTC. Translated: CASSRDRGHGYTF.

The table lists this clonotype with many counts. The chain joins TRBV12-3 or TRBV12-4 to TRBJ2-3; D is unresolved. The CDR3 sequence is 12 residues long. Trimming removed 8 bases from V and 0 bases from J, with 6 bases in between. CDR3 region: CASRASTDTQYF. CDR3 bases: TGTGCCAGCCGAGCTAGCACAGATACGCAGTATTTT.

This clonotype was seen ten or more times. The chain combines TRBV6-1 with TRBJ1-2; 8 nucleotides match TRBD1. The germline V gene has CDR1 MNHNS and CDR2 SASEGT. This CDR3 has 15 amino acids. V trimming: 1 base; J trimming: 3 bases; junction bases outside the gene matches: 4. The CDR3 DNA is TGTGCCAGCAGTGAAGAAACAGGGGGACACTATGGCTACACCTTC. This encodes CASSEETGGHYGYTF.

The chain joins TRBV7-9 to TRBJ1-6; a possible D gene is TRBD1 (6 bases). The germline CDR1 and CDR2 sequences are SEHNR and FQNEAQ (reference sequence). Between the trimmed V and J ends, which lost 1 base and 2 bases, there was a span of 15 bases. The CDR3 covers 18 residues. The CDR3 region has the DNA TGTGCCAGCAGCTTAGTTGGCAGGGGTTTGACCTATAATTCACCCCTCCACTTT. It translates to CASSLVGRGLTYNSPLHF. Full variable domain (outside the CDR3, taken from reference TRBV7-9 and TRBJ1-6): DTGVSQNPRHKITKRGQNVTFRCDPISEHNRLYWYRQTLGQGPEFLTYFQNEAQLEKSRLLSDRFSAERPKGSFSTLEIQRTEQGDSAMYLCASSLVGRGLTYNSPLHFGNGTRLTVT.

This clonotype showed up many times. The chain recombines TRBV28 with TRBJ1-2, with D maybe TRBD1 (6 bases). CDR3 length: 14 amino acids. The V end lost 5 bases, the J end lost 3 bases, and 13 bases lay between the germline ends. Looked up from germline, CDR1 is MDHEN and CDR2 is SYDVKM. CDR3 bases: TGTGCCAGCAGTCTCACTCGGACAGACTATGGCTACACCTTC. Protein sequence: CASSLTRTDYGYTF.

In its sample, this clonotype was seen many times. The chain uses TRBV21-1 and TRBJ1-5; the D call TRBD1 from the table was never checked on the DNA. TRBV21-1 is an annotated pseudogene. The CDR3 consists of 15 residues. The DNA for the CDR3 is TGTGCCAGCAGCAAAGGGGCAGGGGCCCGACGGCCCCAGCATTTT. It codes for CASSKGAGARRPQHF.

V and J are TRBV4-2 and TRBJ1-3; D perhaps matches TRBD1 (5 bases). Between the trimmed V and J ends, which lost 0 bases and 2 bases, there was a span of 11 bases. Per germline, CDR1 LGHNA and CDR2 YNFKEQ. The CDR3 has 16 residues. The CDR3 is CASSQDMRGPGNTIYF. Written as DNA, the CDR3 is TGTGCCAGCAGCCAAGATATGAGGGGCCCTGGAAACACCATATATTTT.

This clonotype was counted between two and nine times. The chain couples TRBV6-1 to TRBJ2-3; D unresolved. Germline CDR1 is MNHNS and CDR2 is SASEGT. V lost 2 bases and J 0 bases, leaving 6 bases between the germline ends. The CDR3 extends over 14 amino acids. The CDR3, as DNA: TGTGCCAGCAGTGAACAGTTTAGCACAGATACGCAGTATTTT. Encoded protein: CASSEQFSTDTQYF.

This clonotype turned up a few times. The V call is TRBV6-2 or TRBV6-3, the J call TRBJ2-1, with 7 bases that match TRBD2. Per germline, CDR1 MNHEY and CDR2 SVGEGT. The CDR3 spans 21 residues. The J segment lost 4 bases and the V segment lost 8 bases, leaving 29 bases of the junction unmatched. In DNA form, the CDR3 reads TGTGCCAGCGACAGTTACGGTCATTCGGGGACTACTCGGGGGAGATACAATGAGCAGTTCTTC. Translating it yields CASDSYGHSGTTRGRYNEQFF.

In the case of this clonotype: One end of the junction does not line up with germline, which may come from a read error. This chain connects TRBV27 to TRBJ1-6, with D tentatively TRBD1 (5 bases). Germline-derived CDR1 and CDR2 are MNHEY and SMNVEV (reference sequence). The CDR3 runs 15 residues. CDR3: CASSSIDRRDSPLHF. The CDR3, as DNA: TGTGCCAGCAGTTCCATCGACAGAAGGGATTCGCCCCTCCACTTT.

This clonotype was counted at least ten times. This chain links TRBV10-3 with TRBJ2-7, with D uncertain. The CDR3 is made up of 12 amino acids. Germline loops: CDR1 ENHRY, CDR2 SYGVKD. V lost 6 bases, J lost 0 bases, and 6 bases lay in between. The CDR3 DNA reads TGTGCCATCAGCCGTACCTCCTACGAGCAGTACTTC. Its translation is CAISRTSYEQYF.